The clone carrying this T cell receptor beta chain showed up many times. This sample's time point: healthy volunteer bleed at 6 weeks. Before extraction, the whole blood was not fractionated, and total RNA was taken from it. One entry per CDR3 protein results from TCRdb running MiXCR on the RACE reads. Of around 45,000 distinct CDR3 sequences detected, around 3.4% appear once; the ten largest clones hold 4.5% to 6.5%. With 1 base clipped from V and 0 bases from J, the junction kept 7 bases outside the gene matches. The CDR3 loop spans 19 amino acids. From germline, CDR1 is MDHEN and CDR2 SYDVKM. This sample was included in a study of human T cells and chemical hapten exposure. Study details: Among samples, TCR yields varied mainly because of small differences in pooled library volume.

What was sequenced was whole blood. The clonotype originates from a human donor in good health. Some clones in this sample may be carry-over from other donors' samples. V and J are TRBV28 and TRBJ2-1; 12 bases map to TRBD2. The CDR3 region is CASSLSGLAGLSSYNEQFF. In nucleotides, the CDR3 is TGTGCCAGCAGTTTATCGGGACTAGCGGGTCTAAGCTCCTACAATGAGCAGTTCTTC.